This entry features one T cell receptor beta chain sequence. Antigen: not known. This sample stems from a study of shared clonotypes between healthy human individuals. Study context: Three CD4 naive, three CD4 memory, two CD8 naive and one CD8 memory plate were used per donor. Study outcomes and limitations: Of the naive CD4 clonotypes, around 5% were shared across a handful of donors.

Nashville, Tennessee was home to all donors, who were Caucasian adults. Method: immunoSEQ multiplex PCR; TCRdb's copy keeps in-frame clones and lacks some. The data hold around 2.3 million clones, with more than 90% observed a single time. CDR1 and CDR2 (germline): GTSNPN, SVGIG (reference sequence). The CDR3 runs to 14 residues. The V and J ends lost 3 bases and 4 bases, in that order; junction bases with no gene match: 6. Material for sequencing was naive CD4+ T cells sorted from blood. Subset described: CD45RA+ positively selected. The genes are TRBV30 and TRBJ2-7; 10 bases map to TRBD1. The receptor was derived from a man between 18 and 29 years old in good health. As DNA, the CDR3 is TGTGCCTGGAGCGAAGACAGGGGGCTTTACGAGCAGTACTTC. Residues: CAWSEDRGLYEQYF. Full variable domain (remainder filled in from reference TRBV30 and TRBJ2-7): SQTIHQWPATLVQPVGSPLSLECTVEGTSNPNLYWYRQAAGRGLQLLFYSVGIGQISSEVPQNLSASRPQDRQFILSSKKLLLSDSGFYLCAWSEDRGLYEQYFGPGTRLTVT.